Shown below are 10 T cell receptor beta chains from a single sample sequenced in a study of beta chain features in type 1 diabetes. The sequenced template was cDNA made from the entire isolated RNA. Profiling relied on immunoSEQ multiplex PCR, and the TCRdb table lists in-frame clones only, not all of them. Of hundreds of thousands of clones in the sample, under 20% were seen once. The sample comprised naive CD4+ T cells from blood. The receptors shown here come from a woman under 30 in good health.

This clone turned up a few times. The chain links TRBV6-6 to TRBJ2-7; D is possibly TRBD2 (6 bases). The V and J ends lost 6 bases and 4 bases respectively, with 16 bases between them. This CDR3 contains 14 residues. Germline V gene data show CDR1 as MNHNY and CDR2 as SVGAGI (reference sequence). The CDR3 DNA follows: TGTGCCAGCAGGGGGGACTCGCCTGTGTACGAGCAGTACTTC. It specifies CASRGDSPVYEQYF.

The rearrangement uses TRBV4-2 and TRBJ2-7; perhaps D is TRBD1 or TRBD2 (5 bases each). With 4 bases removed from V and 3 bases from J, the gap between germline ends came to 16 bases. This CDR3 spans 15 amino acids. Germline CDR1 LGHNA, CDR2 YNFKEQ. The CDR3 here is CASSPSAGAGYEQYF. CDR3 sequence (DNA): TGTGCCAGCAGCCCCTCCGCCGGGGCCGGCTACGAGCAGTACTTC.

This clone was seen a handful of times. The chain links TRBV7-9 to TRBJ1-1; 8 bases agree with TRBD1. V dropped 8 bases and J dropped 2; count of bases not matched to a gene: 10. The CDR3 length is 15 residues. CDR1 is SEHNR and CDR2 is FQNEAQ in the germline V gene (reference sequence). CDR3 protein: CASGHRGFGNTEAFF. The CDR3 region has the DNA TGTGCCAGCGGCCACAGGGGGTTTGGTAACACTGAAGCTTTCTTT.

This clone was recorded only once. The V call is TRBV18, the J call TRBJ2-1; 7 nucleotides align to TRBD2. The CDR3 runs 15 residues. Germline V gives CDR1 KGHSH, CDR2 LQKENI. V dropped 2 bases and J dropped 3; count of bases not matched to a gene: 4. The CDR3 is CASSPMASGYNEQFF. The CDR3 DNA follows: TGTGCCAGCTCACCAATGGCTAGCGGCTACAATGAGCAGTTCTTC. The full variable domain, completed using reference TRBV18 and TRBJ2-1, is NAGVMQNPRHLVRRRGQEARLRCSPMKGHSHVYWYRQLPEEGLKFMVYLQKENIIDESGMPKERFSAEFPKEGPSILRIQQVVRGDSAAYFCASSPMASGYNEQFFGPGTRLTVL.

A note on this clone: This sample includes further DNA sequences coding for the same CDR3. The chain uses TRBV2 and TRBJ2-2; no clear D gene. Trimming stripped 4 bases from V and 1 base from J, with 1 base between. From germline, CDR1 is SNHLY and CDR2 FYNNEI. The CDR3 is made up of 12 amino acids. CDR3 in amino acids: CASSGNTGELFF. Written as DNA, the CDR3 is TGTGCCAGCAGTGGGAACACCGGGGAGCTGTTTTTT.

This clone was seen more than once but under ten times. The chain employs TRBV28 and TRBJ2-2, with 7 bases fitting TRBD2. CDR1 is MDHEN, CDR2 SYDVKM, per germline. CDR3 length: 12 residues. With V trimmed by 6 bases and J by 7 bases, 2 bases remained unmatched. The DNA for the CDR3 is TGTGCCAGCAGGCCGGGGGGCGGGGAGCTGTTTTTT. Translating gives CASRPGGGELFF.

This clone occurred a few times. The chain couples TRBV29-1 to TRBJ2-5; D is unresolved. V lost 3 bases and J 0 bases, leaving 8 bases between the germline ends. From germline, CDR1 is SQVTM and CDR2 ANQGSEA. This CDR3 contains 13 residues. CDR3 coding DNA: TGCAGCGTTGAGAGGCAGTACCAAGAGACCCAGTACTTC. It is translated as CSVERQYQETQYF.

This clone appeared a few times. The J gene is TRBJ2-1, the V gene TRBV7-9; TRBD1 might be the D (6 bases). This CDR3 contains 17 residues. V lost 3 bases, J lost 0 bases, and 15 bases lay in between. Germline V gives CDR1 SEHNR, CDR2 FQNEAQ (reference sequence). Written as DNA, the CDR3 is TGTGCCAGCAGCTTTGGGGGCTATCGCAGCTCCTACAATGAGCAGTTCTTC. It is translated as CASSFGGYRSSYNEQFF.

A few counts support this clone. The chain employs TRBV19 and TRBJ2-2; TRBD1 aligns across 7 bases. CDR3 length: 16 amino acids. Germline V gene sequence: CDR1 LNHDA, CDR2 SQIVND (reference sequence). The V gene end was trimmed by 8 bases and the J gene end by 3 bases; junction bases not matched to a gene: 12. In nucleotides, the CDR3 is TGTGCCAGTGCAGGAACCGGGACAGTTTACACCGGGGAGCTGTTTTTT. This encodes CASAGTGTVYTGELFF.

The gene calls are TRBV18 and TRBJ1-1; D gene unclear. This CDR3 is 13 amino acids long. CDR1 is KGHSH and CDR2 is LQKENI in the germline V gene. The V gene lost 2 bases and the J gene lost 5 bases, with 9 bases spanning the gap. CDR3 amino acids: CASSPYSSTEAFF. DNA for the CDR3: TGTGCCAGCTCACCATATAGCTCTACTGAAGCTTTCTTT. Filled out from reference TRBV18 and TRBJ1-1, the complete variable domain reads NAGVMQNPRHLVRRRGQEARLRCSPMKGHSHVYWYRQLPEEGLKFMVYLQKENIIDESGMPKERFSAEFPKEGPSILRIQQVVRGDSAAYFCASSPYSSTEAFFGQGTRLTVV.